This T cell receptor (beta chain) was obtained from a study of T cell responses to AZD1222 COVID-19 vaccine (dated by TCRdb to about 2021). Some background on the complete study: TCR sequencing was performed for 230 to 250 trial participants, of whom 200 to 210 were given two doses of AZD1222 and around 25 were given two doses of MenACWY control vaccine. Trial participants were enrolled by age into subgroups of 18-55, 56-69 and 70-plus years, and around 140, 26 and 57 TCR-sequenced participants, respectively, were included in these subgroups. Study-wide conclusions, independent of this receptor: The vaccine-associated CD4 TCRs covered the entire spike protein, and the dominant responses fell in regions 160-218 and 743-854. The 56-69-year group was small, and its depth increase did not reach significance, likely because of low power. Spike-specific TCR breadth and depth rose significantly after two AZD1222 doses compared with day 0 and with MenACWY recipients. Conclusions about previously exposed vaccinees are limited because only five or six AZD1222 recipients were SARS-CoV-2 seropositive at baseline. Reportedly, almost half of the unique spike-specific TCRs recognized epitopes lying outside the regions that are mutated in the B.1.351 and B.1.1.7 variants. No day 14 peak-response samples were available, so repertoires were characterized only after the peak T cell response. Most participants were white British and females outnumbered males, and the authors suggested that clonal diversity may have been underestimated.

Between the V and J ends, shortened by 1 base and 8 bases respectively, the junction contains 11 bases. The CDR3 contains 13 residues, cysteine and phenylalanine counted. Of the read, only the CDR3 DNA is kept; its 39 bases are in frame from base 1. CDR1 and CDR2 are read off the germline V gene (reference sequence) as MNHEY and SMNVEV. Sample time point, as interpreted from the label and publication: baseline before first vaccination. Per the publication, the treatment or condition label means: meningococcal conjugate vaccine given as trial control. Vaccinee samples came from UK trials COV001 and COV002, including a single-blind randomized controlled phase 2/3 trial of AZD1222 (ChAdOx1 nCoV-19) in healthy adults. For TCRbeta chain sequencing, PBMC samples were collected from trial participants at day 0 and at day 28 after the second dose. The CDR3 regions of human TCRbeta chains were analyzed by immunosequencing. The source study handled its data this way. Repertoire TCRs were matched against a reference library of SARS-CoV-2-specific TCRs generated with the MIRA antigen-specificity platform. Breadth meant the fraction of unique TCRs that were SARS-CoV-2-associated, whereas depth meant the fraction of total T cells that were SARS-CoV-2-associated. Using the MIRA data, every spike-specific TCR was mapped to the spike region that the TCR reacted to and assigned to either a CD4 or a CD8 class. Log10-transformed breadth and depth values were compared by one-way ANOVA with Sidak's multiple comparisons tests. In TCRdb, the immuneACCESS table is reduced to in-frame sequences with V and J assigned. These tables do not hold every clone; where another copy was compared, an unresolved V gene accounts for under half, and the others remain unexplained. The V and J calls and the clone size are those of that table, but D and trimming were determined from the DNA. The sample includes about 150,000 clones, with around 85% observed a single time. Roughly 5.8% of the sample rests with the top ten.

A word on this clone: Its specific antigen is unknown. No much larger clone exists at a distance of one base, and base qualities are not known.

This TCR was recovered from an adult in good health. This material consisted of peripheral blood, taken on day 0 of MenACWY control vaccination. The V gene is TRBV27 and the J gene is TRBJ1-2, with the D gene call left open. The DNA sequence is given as TGTGCCAGCAGTTTATGGGAAGGGATGGGCTACACCTTC. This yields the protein CASSLWEGMGYTF.